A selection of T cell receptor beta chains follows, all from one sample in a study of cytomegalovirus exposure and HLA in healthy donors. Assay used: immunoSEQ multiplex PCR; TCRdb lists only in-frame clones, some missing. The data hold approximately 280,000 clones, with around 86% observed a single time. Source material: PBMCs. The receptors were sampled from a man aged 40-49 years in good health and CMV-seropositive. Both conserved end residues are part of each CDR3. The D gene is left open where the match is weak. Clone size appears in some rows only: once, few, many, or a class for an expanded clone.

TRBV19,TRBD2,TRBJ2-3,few,CASTSPGTSGRASTQYF
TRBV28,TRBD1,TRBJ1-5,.,CASSPGDRPQPQHF
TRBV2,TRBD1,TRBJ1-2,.,CASSERQGAANYGYTF
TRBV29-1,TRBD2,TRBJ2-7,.,CSVTPGLAGDSPYEQYF
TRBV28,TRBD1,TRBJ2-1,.,CASSLSGTGVSHEQFF
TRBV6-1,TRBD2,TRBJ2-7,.,CASRFTSGSSYEQYF
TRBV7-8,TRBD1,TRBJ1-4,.,CASRQGASEKLFF
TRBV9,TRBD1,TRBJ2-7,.,CASSSQGAEYEQYF
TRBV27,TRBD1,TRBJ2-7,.,CASTLGQGFGEQYF
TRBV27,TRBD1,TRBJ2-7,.,CASSSLLGTGPYEQYF
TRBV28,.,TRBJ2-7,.,CASSPTGSYEQYF
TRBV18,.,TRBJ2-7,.,CASSPGDWSYEQYF
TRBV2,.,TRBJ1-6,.,CASNPGPNSPLHF
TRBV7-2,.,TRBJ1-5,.,CASSLIGGSIQPQHF
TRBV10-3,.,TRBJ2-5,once,CAISERKLGETQYF
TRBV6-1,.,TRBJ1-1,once,CASSILSGFTEAFF
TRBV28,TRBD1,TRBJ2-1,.,CASSLGDRKGGEQFF
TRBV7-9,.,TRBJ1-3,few,CASSLLNLGNTIYF
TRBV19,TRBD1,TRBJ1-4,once,CASTDRQGTNEKLFF
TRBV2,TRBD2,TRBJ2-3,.,CASSEGSGSSTDTQYF
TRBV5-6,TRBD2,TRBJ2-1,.,CASSLGLAGSINEQFF
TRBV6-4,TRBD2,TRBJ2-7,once,CASSGGTSGRGYEQYF
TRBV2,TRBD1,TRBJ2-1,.,CASSEGRGLNEQFF
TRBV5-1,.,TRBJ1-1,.,CASSFRVQDTEAFF
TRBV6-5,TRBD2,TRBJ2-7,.,CASSYSGTSRLYEQYF
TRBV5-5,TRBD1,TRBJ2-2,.,CASSRMDRVAGELFF
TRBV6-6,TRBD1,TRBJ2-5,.,CASSRDRGYQETQYF
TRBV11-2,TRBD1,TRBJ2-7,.,CASSSGGTGAGYEQYF
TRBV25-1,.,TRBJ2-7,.,CASSDITGLPYEQYF
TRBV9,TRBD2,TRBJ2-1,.,CASSPSGGIVKQFF
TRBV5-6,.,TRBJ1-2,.,CASSLVGGNYGYTF
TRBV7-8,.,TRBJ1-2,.,CASSLEAGWDYGYTF
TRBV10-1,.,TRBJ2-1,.,CASSAGTGYGDEQFF
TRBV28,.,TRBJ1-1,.,CASSFNRWNTEAFF
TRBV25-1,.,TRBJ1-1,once,CASRLSGTEAFF
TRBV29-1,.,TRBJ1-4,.,CSVAKGATNEKLFF
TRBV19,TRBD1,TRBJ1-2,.,CASSTGTGLYYGYTF
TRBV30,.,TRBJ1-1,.,CAWMGRAPEAFF
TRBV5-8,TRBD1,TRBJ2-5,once,CASITGTGLTETQYF
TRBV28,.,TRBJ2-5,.,CASSPPGETQYF
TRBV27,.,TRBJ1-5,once,CASSLTTENQPQHF
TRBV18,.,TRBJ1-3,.,CASSPGGSGNTIYF
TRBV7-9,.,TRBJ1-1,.,CASSLVVSDEAFF
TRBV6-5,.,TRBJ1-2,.,CASRPGGSGGYTF
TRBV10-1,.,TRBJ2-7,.,CASSTRQAGGEQYF
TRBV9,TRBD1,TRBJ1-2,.,CASSESTTQGAYTF